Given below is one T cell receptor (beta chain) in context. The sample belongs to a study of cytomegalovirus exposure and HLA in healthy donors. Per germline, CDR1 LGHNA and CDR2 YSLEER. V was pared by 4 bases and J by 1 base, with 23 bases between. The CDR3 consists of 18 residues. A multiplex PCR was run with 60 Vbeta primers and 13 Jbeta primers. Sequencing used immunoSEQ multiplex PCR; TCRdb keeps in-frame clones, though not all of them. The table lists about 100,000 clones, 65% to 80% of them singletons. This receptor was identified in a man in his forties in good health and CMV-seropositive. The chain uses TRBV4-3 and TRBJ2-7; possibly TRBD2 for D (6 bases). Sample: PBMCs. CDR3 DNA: TGCGCCAGCAGCCCCGTGAATTCGCCTAGCGCGCCATCCTACGAGCAGTACTTC. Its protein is CASSPVNSPSAPSYEQYF.